This T cell receptor beta chain was captured in a study of CD8 T cells in ankylosing spondylitis. Trimming removed 3 bases at V and 2 bases at J, with 10 bases between. The germline gives CDR1 KGHSH, CDR2 LQKENI. The CDR3 runs to 14 residues. TCRdb called the 5' RACE reads again in MiXCR, with one record for every CDR3 protein. The top ten clones hold 3% to 4% of a sample with 300,000 to 350,000 distinct CDR3 sequences, under 25% of them seen once. The sample holds a few counts of this clonotype. The V and J genes are TRBV18 and TRBJ2-5; a possible D gene is TRBD1 (6 bases). The TCR sequence derives from a female donor with ankylosing spondylitis or in good health (not recorded which). Sequences were obtained from blood, either unsorted or a sorted T cell fraction (not recorded which). The CDR3 is CASSPAGQQETQYF. The CDR3 coding sequence is TGTGCCAGCTCACCCGCCGGACAGCAAGAGACCCAGTACTTC.